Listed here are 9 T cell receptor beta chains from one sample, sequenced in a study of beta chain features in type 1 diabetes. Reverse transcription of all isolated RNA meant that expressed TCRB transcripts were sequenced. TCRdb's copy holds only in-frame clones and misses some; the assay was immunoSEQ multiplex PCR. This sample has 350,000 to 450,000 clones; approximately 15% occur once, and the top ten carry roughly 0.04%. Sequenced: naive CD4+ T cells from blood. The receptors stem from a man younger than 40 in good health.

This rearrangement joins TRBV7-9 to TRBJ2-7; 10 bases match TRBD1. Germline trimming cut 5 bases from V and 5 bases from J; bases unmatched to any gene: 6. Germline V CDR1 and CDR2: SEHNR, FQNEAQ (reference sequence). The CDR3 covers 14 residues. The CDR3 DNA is TGTGCCAGCAGCGCTGGGACAGGGGTCAACGAGCAGTACTTC. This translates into CASSAGTGVNEQYF.

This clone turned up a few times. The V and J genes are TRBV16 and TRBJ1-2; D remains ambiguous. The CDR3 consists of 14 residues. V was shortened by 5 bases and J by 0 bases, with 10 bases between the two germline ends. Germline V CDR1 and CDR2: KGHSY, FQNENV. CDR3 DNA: TGTGCCAGCAGCTCCGCCAACTCTAACTATGGCTACACCTTC. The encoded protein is CASSSANSNYGYTF.

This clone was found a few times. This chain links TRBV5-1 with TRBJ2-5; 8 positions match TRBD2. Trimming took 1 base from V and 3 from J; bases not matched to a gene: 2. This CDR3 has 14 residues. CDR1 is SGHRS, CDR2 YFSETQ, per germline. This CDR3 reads CASSLLLAEETQYF. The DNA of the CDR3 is TGCGCCAGCAGCTTGCTACTAGCGGAAGAGACCCAGTACTTC.

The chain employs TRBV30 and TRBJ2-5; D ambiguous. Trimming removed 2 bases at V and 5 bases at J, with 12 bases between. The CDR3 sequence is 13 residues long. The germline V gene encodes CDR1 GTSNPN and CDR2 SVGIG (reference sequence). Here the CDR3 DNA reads TGTGCCTGGAGTCTGACCCACCCGGAGACCCAGTACTTC. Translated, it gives CAWSLTHPETQYF.

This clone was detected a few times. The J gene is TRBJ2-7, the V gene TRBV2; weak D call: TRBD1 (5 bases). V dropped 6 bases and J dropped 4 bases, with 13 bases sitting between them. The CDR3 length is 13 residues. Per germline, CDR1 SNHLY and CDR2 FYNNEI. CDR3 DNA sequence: TGTGCCAGCAGCAGGGATCGAAATTACGAGCAGTACGTC. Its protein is CASSRDRNYEQYV.

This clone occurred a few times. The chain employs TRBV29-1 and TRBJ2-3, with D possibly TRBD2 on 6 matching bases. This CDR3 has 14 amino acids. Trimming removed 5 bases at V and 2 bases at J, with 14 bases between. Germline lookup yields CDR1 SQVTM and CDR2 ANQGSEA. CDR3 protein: CSVRTGENTDTQYF. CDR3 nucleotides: TGCAGCGTTCGGACGGGAGAAAACACAGATACGCAGTATTTT.

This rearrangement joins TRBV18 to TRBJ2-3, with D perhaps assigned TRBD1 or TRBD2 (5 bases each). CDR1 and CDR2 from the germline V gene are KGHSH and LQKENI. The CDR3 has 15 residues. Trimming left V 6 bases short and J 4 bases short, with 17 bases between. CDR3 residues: CASSSSPGPPDTQYF. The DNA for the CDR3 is TGTGCCAGCTCGTCCTCCCCGGGACCCCCAGATACGCAGTATTTT. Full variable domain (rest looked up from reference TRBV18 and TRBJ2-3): NAGVMQNPRHLVRRRGQEARLRCSPMKGHSHVYWYRQLPEEGLKFMVYLQKENIIDESGMPKERFSAEFPKEGPSILRIQQVVRGDSAAYFCASSSSPGPPDTQYFGPGTRLTVL.

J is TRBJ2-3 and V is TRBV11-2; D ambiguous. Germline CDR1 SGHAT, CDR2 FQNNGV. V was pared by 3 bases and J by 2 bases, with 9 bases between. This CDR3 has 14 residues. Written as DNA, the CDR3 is TGTGCCAGCAGCTTTGGAGTCCTCACAGATACGCAGTATTTT. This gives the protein CASSFGVLTDTQYF.

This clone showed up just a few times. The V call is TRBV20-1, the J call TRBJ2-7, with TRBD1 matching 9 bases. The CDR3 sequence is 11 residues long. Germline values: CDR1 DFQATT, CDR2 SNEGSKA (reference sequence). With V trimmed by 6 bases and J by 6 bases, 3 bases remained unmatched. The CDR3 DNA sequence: TGCAGTGCCGGACAGGGGATCGAGCAGTACGTC. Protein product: CSAGQGIEQYV.